This T cell receptor beta chain is drawn from a study of blood T cells in healthy people across ages. The germline gives CDR1 MNHEY, CDR2 SVGAGI. The CDR3 consists of 17 residues. V was cut by 5 bases and J by 3 bases, with 20 bases left in between. Alongside a J-beta primer mix, a sample-barcoded 5' primer served in a second PCR lasting roughly 6 to 12 cycles. TCRdb re-analysed the 5' RACE reads in MiXCR, keeping a single row per CDR3 protein. The table has approximately 800,000 distinct CDR3 sequences, 20% to 25% seen once; the top ten hold under 4.5%. The data also belong to a second study, concerning T cells of mothers and their children. That study adds: Normalized overlap was always slightly, never significantly, higher in related than unrelated mother-child pairs.

The V gene is TRBV6-5, the J gene TRBJ2-4; weak D call: TRBD1 (6 bases). Sequencing used blood. The clonotype was recovered from a boy younger than 18 in good health. The CDR3 bases are TGTGCCAGCAGTGACCACCGAACAGGGCGTGGCAAAAACATTCAGTACTTC. Translation gives CASSDHRTGRGKNIQYF.